The 20 T cell receptor beta chains listed next were all sequenced from one sample in a study of T cells after yellow fever vaccination. TCRdb re-called the 5' RACE reads with MiXCR, one entry per CDR3 protein. The sample consists of approximately 150,000 distinct CDR3 sequences, approximately 6.2% of them appearing once. The sample was CD4+ T cells sorted from PBMCs, taken on the day of the first yellow fever vaccination. These receptors all come from a man between 18 and 35 years old who received the YFV17D yellow fever vaccine.

V gene TRBV11-2 combines with J gene TRBJ1-6; the D is unclear. This CDR3 has 15 residues. Germline V CDR1 and CDR2: SGHAT, FQNNGV. V was clipped by 0 bases and J by 1 base, with 4 bases between them. Here the CDR3 reads CASSLEISYNSPLHF. The DNA of the CDR3 is TGTGCCAGCAGCTTAGAAATATCCTATAATTCACCCCTCCACTTT.

The chain is built from TRBV7-2 and TRBJ2-3; D is possibly TRBD1 or TRBD2 (6 bases each). Germline V gene lookup returns CDR1 SGHTA and CDR2 FQGNSA. V lost 3 bases and J lost 6, with 13 bases in between. The CDR3 has 14 residues. CDR3 sequence (DNA): TGTGCCAGCAGCTTCGAGGGGGGAATCGATACGCAGTATTTT. Translating gives CASSFEGGIDTQYF.

The chain couples TRBV27 to TRBJ2-7; the match to TRBD1 covers 10 bases. Germline CDR1 MNHEY, CDR2 SMNVEV (reference sequence). J gave up 3 bases and V 1 base, and 9 bases lay outside the gene matches. The CDR3 runs 17 residues. The CDR3 here is CASSLLGQGILFYEQYF. In nucleotides, the CDR3 is TGTGCCAGCAGTTTATTGGGACAGGGGATTTTGTTCTACGAGCAGTACTTC.

CDR3 DNA sequence: TGTGCCACCAGCTACACGGGTCGGGGCTACACCTTC. Encoded protein: CATSYTGRGYTF. This rearrangement joins TRBV15 to TRBJ1-2; unclear D gene. The V gene's germline CDR1 is LNHNV and CDR2 YYDKDF (reference sequence). The CDR3 is made up of 12 amino acids. Trimming took off 5 bases at V and 8 bases at J, with 12 bases between the two ends.

This clonotype was picked up many times. The gene calls are TRBV11-2 and TRBJ2-1, with 8 positions matching TRBD2. CDR1 and CDR2 from the germline V gene are SGHAT and FQNNGV. This CDR3 has 15 amino acids. Trimming took 8 bases from V and 7 from J; bases not matched to a gene: 13. CDR3 coding DNA: TGTGCCAGCGCTTCCCCCGAGCGGGGGCTTAATGAGCAGTTCTTC. It encodes CASASPERGLNEQFF.

This clonotype was recorded at least ten times. V gene TRBV7-6 combines with J gene TRBJ1-5; perhaps TRBD1 as D (6 bases). V lost 1 base, J lost 6 bases, and 16 bases lay in between. This CDR3 is 16 amino acids long. Germline loops: CDR1 SGHVS, CDR2 FNYEAQ. The CDR3 here is CASSLDRGRRSQPQHF. The CDR3 DNA is TGTGCCAGCAGCTTAGATCGGGGGCGCCGAAGTCAGCCCCAGCATTTT. The full variable domain, completed using reference TRBV7-6 and TRBJ1-5, is GAGVSQSPRYKVTKRGQDVALRCDPISGHVSLYWYRQALGQGPEFLTYFNYEAQQDKSGLPNDRFSAERPEGSISTLTIQRTEQRDSAMYRCASSLDRGRRSQPQHFGDGTRLSIL.

This clonotype was picked up many times. The rearrangement links TRBV7-2 to TRBJ2-2, with 11 bases identical to TRBD1. With 10 bases clipped from V and 1 base from J, the junction kept 2 bases outside the gene matches. The CDR3 totals 14 residues. Germline V lookup: CDR1 SGHTA, CDR2 FQGNSA. CDR3: CATGTGGNTGELFF. The CDR3 nucleotides read TGTGCCACCGGGACAGGGGGGAACACCGGGGAGCTGTTTTTT.

The table lists this clonotype with many counts. The chain combines TRBV5-1 with TRBJ2-3; 8 bases map to TRBD1. The CDR3 is 14 residues long. Germline trimming cut 4 bases from V and 8 bases from J; bases unmatched to any gene: 9. Per germline, CDR1 SGHRS and CDR2 YFSETQ. The CDR3 here is CASSPGQGEGTQYF. The CDR3 DNA reads as TGCGCCAGCAGCCCTGGACAGGGTGAAGGTACGCAGTATTTT.

The sample holds many counts of this clonotype. The chain carries TRBV7-9 and TRBJ1-1; D is undetermined. Germline V gives CDR1 SEHNR, CDR2 FQNEAQ (reference sequence). Trimming stripped 0 bases from V and 1 base from J, with 12 bases between. The CDR3 consists of 16 residues. CDR3 DNA: TGTGCCAGCAGCTTAGCGAGGTCAGCACCGAACACTGAAGCTTTCTTT. Translated: CASSLARSAPNTEAFF.

This clonotype was observed a few times. V is TRBV7-8 and J is TRBJ2-5; a weak D match, TRBD1 (6 bases). The V and J ends lost 8 bases and 3 bases respectively, with 13 bases between them. Per germline, CDR1 SGHVS and CDR2 FQNEAQ. The CDR3 length is 13 residues. This CDR3 is CASGRRTEETQYF. The CDR3 nucleotides are TGTGCCAGCGGACGACGGACAGAAGAGACCCAGTACTTC.

This clonotype came up a few times. The chain links TRBV7-2 to TRBJ2-5; TRBD2 aligns across 10 bases. This CDR3 comprises 16 residues. Germline trimming cut 3 bases from V and 5 bases from J; bases unmatched to any gene: 9. Germline assignment: CDR1 SGHTA and CDR2 FQGNSA. The CDR3 nucleotides read TGTGCCAGCAGCTTTACTAGCGGGGCCATATTGGAGACCCAGTACTTC. This gives the protein CASSFTSGAILETQYF.

This clonotype was recorded many times. V gene TRBV29-1 combines with J gene TRBJ2-7; either TRBD1 or TRBD2 may supply D (6 bases each). Germline V CDR1 and CDR2: SQVTM, ANQGSEA. The V gene lost 4 bases and the J gene lost 5 bases, with 12 bases spanning the gap. The CDR3 has 12 amino acids. The CDR3 coding sequence is TGCAGCGTTGTTGGGGGGCCTAACGAGCAGTACTTC. Residues: CSVVGGPNEQYF.

This sequence joins TRBV7-2 and TRBJ2-3, with 10 bases lining up with TRBD1. Per the germline V gene, CDR1 is SGHTA and CDR2 is FQGNSA. The J segment lost 4 bases and the V segment lost 5 bases, leaving 12 bases of the junction unmatched. This CDR3 contains 17 residues. CDR3 nucleotide sequence: TGTGCCAGCAGCCCACATCAAGGGACAGGGGTTGCAGATACGCAGTATTTT. This gives the protein CASSPHQGTGVADTQYF.

The chain couples TRBV7-9 to TRBJ2-5; possibly TRBD1 for D (6 bases). Germline V CDR1 and CDR2: SEHNR, FQNEAQ (reference sequence). The V end lost 2 bases, the J end lost 6 bases, and 19 bases lay between the germline ends. CDR3 size: 16 residues. The CDR3 is CASSLRDTFRGKTQYF. CDR3 nucleotide sequence: TGTGCCAGCAGCTTAAGGGACACCTTCAGAGGGAAGACCCAGTACTTC.

This clonotype appeared many times. V gene TRBV29-1 combines with J gene TRBJ1-1, with D possibly TRBD1 on 5 matching bases. The V and J ends lost 7 bases and 6 bases respectively, with 15 bases between them. Germline V lookup: CDR1 SQVTM, CDR2 ANQGSEA. The CDR3 covers 12 residues. The CDR3 DNA follows: TGCAGCGGAATACTGGCAGGGTCTGAAGCTTTCTTT. It specifies CSGILAGSEAFF. Looking up the rest from reference TRBV29-1 and TRBJ1-1 gives the full variable domain: SAVISQKPSRDICQRGTSLTIQCQVDSQVTMMFWYRQQPGQSLTLIATANQGSEATYESGFVIDKFPISRPNLTFSTLTVSNMSPEDSSIYLCSGILAGSEAFFGQGTRLTVV.

This clonotype was seen at least ten times. The J gene is TRBJ1-2, the V gene TRBV5-1, with D possibly matching TRBD1 (6 bases). The CDR3 has 15 amino acids. Trimming took 0 bases from V and 6 from J, leaving 15 bases between them. Germline V lookup: CDR1 SGHRS, CDR2 YFSETQ. CDR3 coding DNA: TGCGCCAGCAGCTTGGATCCGGGGGCATCGGATGGCTACACCTTC. Translated, it gives CASSLDPGASDGYTF.

This clonotype was found a few times. J is TRBJ2-2 and V is TRBV19, with D hard to call. The CDR3 has 15 amino acids. The V gene lost 5 bases and the J gene lost 5 bases, with 15 bases spanning the gap. Germline V lookup: CDR1 LNHDA, CDR2 SQIVND (reference sequence). The CDR3 loop reads CASSGRAFSTGELFF. The CDR3 nucleotides read TGTGCCAGTAGTGGCCGGGCCTTTTCTACCGGGGAGCTGTTTTTT. The full variable domain, rest sourced from reference TRBV19 and TRBJ2-2, is DGGITQSPKYLFRKEGQNVTLSCEQNLNHDAMYWYRQDPGQGLRLIYYSQIVNDFQKGDIAEGYSVSREKKESFPLTVTSAQKNPTAFYLCASSGRAFSTGELFFGEGSRLTVL.

This clonotype was seen only a few times. V gene TRBV13 combines with J gene TRBJ2-6; D not certain. Trimming stripped 3 bases from V and 2 bases from J, with 5 bases between. Looked up from germline, CDR1 is PRHDT and CDR2 is FYEKMQ (reference sequence). The CDR3 contains 14 residues. The CDR3 is CASSFYAGANVLTF. CDR3 in DNA: TGTGCCAGCAGCTTTTACGCTGGGGCCAACGTCCTGACTTTC.

This clonotype was seen only a few times. The chain uses TRBV19 and TRBJ1-2; perhaps TRBD1 as D (5 bases). CDR1 and CDR2 (germline): LNHDA, SQIVND (reference sequence). This CDR3 region has 14 residues. The V end lost 4 bases, the J end lost 1 base, and 10 bases lay between the germline ends. The CDR3: CASSTGTDNYGYTF. The CDR3, as DNA: TGTGCCAGTAGTACAGGGACCGATAACTATGGCTACACCTTC.

This clonotype has more than one count but fewer than ten. The chain recombines TRBV3-1 with TRBJ2-5; D might be TRBD2 (5 bases). Germline-derived CDR1 and CDR2 are LGHDT and YNNKEL (reference sequence). The CDR3 has 16 residues. V dropped 1 base and J dropped 1 base, with 13 bases sitting between them. CDR3 residues: CASSQGEPRIQETQYF. The CDR3 bases are TGTGCCAGCAGCCAAGGGGAGCCCAGGATCCAAGAGACCCAGTACTTC.